This passage covers 28 T cell receptor beta chains from one sample sequenced in a study of human T cells and chemical hapten exposure. Time point specified: patch test 3, about 24 weeks after DPC sensitization. The treatment denotes: therapeutic diphenylcyclopropenone sensitization with weekly scalp DPC. TCRdb called the RACE reads again in MiXCR, with one record for every CDR3 protein. Among 85,000 to 100,000 distinct CDR3 sequences listed, 27% were seen once. The sample was whole blood, taken in connection with sensitization to the hapten diphenylcyclopropenone (DPC). These receptors were taken from a man in his forties with alopecia areata. Some clones in this sample may be carry-over from other donors' samples.

V and J are TRBV12-3 or TRBV12-4 and TRBJ2-3; D uncertain. V shed 2 bases and J shed 8 bases, with 8 bases lying between them. The CDR3 has 12 amino acids. This CDR3 reads CASSLSTVTQYF. CDR3 nucleotide sequence: TGTGCCAGCAGTTTATCCACGGTTACGCAGTATTTT.

This clonotype was detected a few times. The chain carries TRBV7-4 and TRBJ2-1, with 9 bases aligning to TRBD2. The CDR3 contains 18 residues. Losses at the gene ends were 2 bases for V and 3 bases for J; bases not matched to a gene: 11. The germline V gene encodes CDR1 SGHVT and CDR2 SQSDAQ. The CDR3 region has the DNA TGTGCCAGCAGCTTAAGGCAGACTAGCGGATACCTCTACAATGAGCAGTTCTTC. It codes for CASSLRQTSGYLYNEQFF.

This clonotype was seen a few times. The chain employs TRBV12-3 or TRBV12-4 and TRBJ2-1, with 12 bases fitting TRBD2. The CDR3 runs 14 residues. Trimming cost V 8 bases and J 6 bases; bases outside gene matches: 5. The CDR3 is CASAGLAGPNEQFF. Here the CDR3 DNA reads TGTGCCAGCGCGGGACTAGCGGGCCCCAATGAGCAGTTCTTC.

This sequence joins TRBV12-3 or TRBV12-4 and TRBJ2-4; 7 bases are a match to TRBD1. This CDR3 has 15 residues. V was clipped by 6 bases and J by 5 bases; unmatched bases: 10. The CDR3 bases are TGTGCCAGCAGCCAGAGGACAGGTTCGCAAAACATTCAGTACTTC. It encodes CASSQRTGSQNIQYF.

This clonotype was seen a handful of times. The chain recombines TRBV13 with TRBJ2-3; no clear D gene. The germline V and J ends were trimmed by 8 bases and 2 bases, with 17 bases remaining between them. The CDR3 spans 15 residues. Germline CDR1 reads PRHDT; CDR2 reads FYEKMQ (reference sequence). The CDR3 DNA sequence: TGTGCCAGCTCCCCCTACGGCAGAAACACAGATACGCAGTATTTT. Its protein product is CASSPYGRNTDTQYF.

The DNA for the CDR3 is TGTGCCAGCAGCCCTCCCCTCCGCGGACTCCCAAACATTCAGTACTTC. Protein product: CASSPPLRGLPNIQYF. The chain is built from TRBV6-5 and TRBJ2-4; a possible D gene is TRBD2 (5 bases). Deletions cut 6 bases from V and 6 bases from J, with 21 bases between. The V gene's germline CDR1 is MNHEY and CDR2 SVGAGI. The CDR3 extends over 16 amino acids.

The rearrangement joins TRBV28 to TRBJ2-3; perhaps TRBD2 as D (6 bases). CDR3 size: 14 residues. V lost 8 bases, J lost 2 bases, and 14 bases lay in between. Per germline, CDR1 MDHEN and CDR2 SYDVKM. The CDR3 is CASRGTHNTDTQYF. The CDR3 bases are TGTGCCAGCCGCGGGACTCACAACACAGATACGCAGTATTTT.

The chain employs TRBV4-1 and TRBJ1-5; D not resolved. Germline CDR1 and CDR2: MGHRA and YSYEKL. The V and J ends lost 5 bases and 6 bases respectively, with 17 bases between them. The CDR3 runs 15 residues. CDR3 amino acids: CASSLKQLVGQPQHF. The DNA of the CDR3 is TGCGCCAGCAGCTTGAAACAGCTTGTCGGTCAGCCCCAGCATTTT.

This clonotype was detected a few times. V and J are TRBV6-1 and TRBJ2-1; TRBD2 agrees at 9 bases. The CDR3 consists of 15 residues. CDR1 MNHNS and CDR2 SASEGT come from the germline V gene. With V trimmed by 1 base and J by 15 bases, 13 bases remained unmatched. CDR3 in DNA: TGTGCCAGCAGTGAAGGCGGGGGGGTCCCCTGGCCAAGGTTCTTC. Translating gives CASSEGGGVPWPRFF.

The chain has TRBV14 and TRBJ2-4, with a tentative D call TRBD2 (5 bases). The V gene's germline CDR1 is SGHDN and CDR2 FVKESK. Deletions cut 2 bases from V and 7 bases from J, with 12 bases between. The CDR3 runs 14 residues. The CDR3 sequence: CASSQQRSVNIQYF. The CDR3 coding sequence is TGTGCCAGCAGCCAACAGCGGTCCGTTAACATTCAGTACTTC.

V and J are TRBV28 and TRBJ2-1; perhaps TRBD2 as D (5 bases). This CDR3 is built from 16 residues. Germline loops: CDR1 MDHEN, CDR2 SYDVKM. V was clipped by 6 bases and J by 3 bases, with 18 bases between them. This CDR3 reads CASSRYQRAGYNEQFF. CDR3 in DNA: TGTGCCAGCAGCCGATACCAGAGGGCGGGCTACAATGAGCAGTTCTTC.

This clonotype was counted only a few times. The rearrangement uses TRBV12-3 or TRBV12-4 and TRBJ2-1; D is unclear. Deletions cut 7 bases from V and 4 bases from J, with 14 bases between. The CDR3 consists of 14 residues. The CDR3 reads CASIRDMGYNEQFF. The CDR3 DNA reads as TGTGCCAGCATCCGAGACATGGGTTACAATGAGCAGTTCTTC.

The rearrangement joins TRBV9 to TRBJ2-1; maybe TRBD1 (7 bases). Germline CDR1 and CDR2: SGDLS and YYNGEE. The CDR3 is made up of 15 amino acids. The germline V and J ends were trimmed by 3 bases and 8 bases, with 18 bases remaining between them. The CDR3 loop is CASSASQGRLDEQFF. CDR3 sequence (DNA): TGTGCCAGCAGCGCATCACAGGGGAGGCTCGATGAGCAGTTCTTC.

A few counts support this clonotype. The chain recombines TRBV24-1 with TRBJ2-2; 9 bases align to TRBD1. With V trimmed by 4 bases and J by 3 bases, 5 bases remained unmatched. The CDR3 contains 16 residues. Germline V gene sequence: CDR1 KGHDR, CDR2 SFDVKD. The CDR3 sequence: CATSDDRGFYTGELFF. DNA for the CDR3: TGTGCCACCAGTGACGACAGGGGGTTTTACACCGGGGAGCTGTTTTTT.

The V gene is TRBV28, the J gene TRBJ2-7; D may be TRBD1 or TRBD2 (5 bases each). Trimming took 6 bases from V and 9 from J, leaving 21 bases between them. The CDR3 spans 14 residues. Per germline, CDR1 MDHEN and CDR2 SYDVKM. The CDR3 reads CASSLEGRGRGQYF. Written as DNA, the CDR3 is TGTGCCAGCAGCCTCGAGGGACGGGGACGGGGGCAGTACTTC.

The chain combines TRBV6-2 or TRBV6-3 with TRBJ1-5, with D possibly being TRBD1 (6 bases). Per germline, CDR1 MNHEY and CDR2 SVGEGT. V lost 4 bases and J lost 0, with 13 bases in between. The length of the CDR3 is 16 residues. The CDR3: CASSFPDSNSNQPQHF. CDR3 DNA sequence: TGTGCCAGCAGTTTCCCGGACAGTAATAGCAATCAGCCCCAGCATTTT.

The chain is built from TRBV12-3 or TRBV12-4 and TRBJ2-3, with 11 bases that match TRBD2. With 4 bases clipped from V and 2 bases from J, the junction kept 8 bases outside the gene matches. This CDR3 is 17 amino acids long. The CDR3 sequence: CASSSPLTSGTTDTQYF. CDR3 nucleotide sequence: TGTGCCAGCAGTTCGCCGTTGACTAGCGGGACCACAGATACGCAGTATTTT.

J is TRBJ2-5 and V is TRBV3-1; 8 bases map to TRBD2. The CDR3 loop spans 16 amino acids. Trimming removed 3 bases from V and 4 bases from J; junction bases left unmatched: 10. CDR1 and CDR2 from the germline V gene are LGHDT and YNNKEL (reference sequence). CDR3 in amino acids: CASSHKNGLAPETQYF. CDR3 DNA sequence: TGTGCCAGCAGCCATAAAAACGGACTAGCACCAGAGACCCAGTACTTC.

This clonotype occurred a few times. The chain joins TRBV2 to TRBJ2-4, with D perhaps assigned TRBD1 or TRBD2 (5 bases each). The CDR3 loop spans 14 amino acids. The ends were cut back, 4 bases at V and 7 bases at J, with 14 bases in the middle. The germline CDR1 and CDR2 sequences are SNHLY and FYNNEI. The CDR3 bases are TGTGCCAGCAGTGGGGGGTACAGGATGAACATTCAGTACTTC. Translating it yields CASSGGYRMNIQYF.

The gene calls are TRBV7-2 and TRBJ2-7; no clear D gene. Germline values: CDR1 SGHTA, CDR2 FQGNSA. The CDR3 sequence is 17 residues long. Trimming stripped 2 bases from V and 0 bases from J, with 17 bases between. The CDR3 spells CASSLNAPDPSSYEQYF. The CDR3 DNA follows: TGTGCCAGCAGCTTAAATGCCCCAGACCCCAGCTCCTACGAGCAGTACTTC.

This clonotype was observed a few times. The chain uses TRBV28 and TRBJ2-7, with TRBD1 identical over 7 bases. Germline V gene data show CDR1 as MDHEN and CDR2 as SYDVKM. CDR3 length: 15 amino acids. Trimming cost V 6 bases and J 1 base; bases outside gene matches: 9. In nucleotides, the CDR3 is TGTGCCAGCAGAAGACAGGGCTCATCTTCCTACGAGCAGTACTTC. It yields the protein CASRRQGSSSYEQYF.

This clonotype occurred many times. The V call is TRBV20-1, the J call TRBJ2-1, with TRBD2 matching 7 bases. Germline CDR1 is DFQATT and CDR2 is SNEGSKA (reference sequence). The CDR3 length is 12 residues. J was trimmed by 7 bases and V by 4 bases; bases with no gene match: 4. The CDR3 DNA reads as TGCAGTGCTATGCGGGGGTATAATGAGCAGTTCTTC. Its protein is CSAMRGYNEQFF.

This rearrangement joins TRBV6-5 to TRBJ2-6; the match to TRBD1 covers 12 bases. The CDR3 contains 19 residues. Germline V lookup: CDR1 MNHEY, CDR2 SVGAGI. Losses at the gene ends were 5 bases for V and 2 bases for J; bases not matched to a gene: 10. This CDR3 is CASSPRTGQGAAGANVLTF. CDR3 in DNA: TGTGCCAGCAGTCCGAGAACGGGACAGGGGGCGGCTGGGGCCAACGTCCTGACTTTC.

This chain links TRBV5-1 with TRBJ1-1; D is undetermined. CDR1 and CDR2 (germline): SGHRS, YFSETQ. V lost 1 base and J 1 base, leaving 8 bases between the germline ends. This CDR3 has 14 amino acids. The CDR3 spells CASSLSPPNTEAFF. In DNA form, the CDR3 reads TGCGCCAGCAGCTTGAGTCCCCCGAACACTGAAGCTTTCTTT.

The chain has TRBV6-5 and TRBJ2-7, with D maybe TRBD2 (5 bases). This CDR3 comprises 14 residues. Trimming took 0 bases from V and 3 from J, leaving 9 bases between them. The germline V gene has CDR1 MNHEY and CDR2 SVGAGI. The CDR3 DNA reads as TGTGCCAGCAGTTACTCGAGGGAGAACTACGAGCAGTACTTC. Amino acid sequence: CASSYSRENYEQYF.

This clonotype was seen only a few times. The V and J genes are TRBV20-1 and TRBJ2-7, with a tentative D call TRBD2 (6 bases). The germline CDR1 and CDR2 sequences are DFQATT and SNEGSKA (reference sequence). The V gene lost 6 bases and the J gene lost 11 bases, with 14 bases spanning the gap. This CDR3 is 10 amino acids long. This CDR3 is CSASGVAEYF. In nucleotides, the CDR3 is TGCAGTGCCTCTGGGGTAGCGGAGTACTTC.

The genes are TRBV28 and TRBJ2-1; D unclear. Germline V gives CDR1 MDHEN, CDR2 SYDVKM. The CDR3 consists of 14 residues. The V end lost 4 bases, the J end lost 8 bases, and 15 bases lay between the germline ends. CDR3 sequence: CASSSEYPFDEQFF. In DNA form, the CDR3 reads TGTGCCAGCAGTTCGGAGTATCCCTTCGATGAGCAGTTCTTC.

This clonotype was observed a few times. The chain is built from TRBV30 and TRBJ1-5; TRBD1 agrees at 9 bases. The CDR3 spans 14 residues. V dropped 2 bases and J dropped 6; count of bases not matched to a gene: 5. Germline V gene data show CDR1 as GTSNPN and CDR2 as SVGIG (reference sequence). The CDR3 is CAWSKDRGVQPQHF. In nucleotides, the CDR3 is TGTGCCTGGAGTAAGGACAGGGGAGTTCAGCCCCAGCATTTT. The full variable domain, in which reference TRBV30 and TRBJ1-5 provide the parts outside the CDR3, is SQTIHQWPATLVQPVGSPLSLECTVEGTSNPNLYWYRQAAGRGLQLLFYSVGIGQISSEVPQNLSASRPQDRQFILSSKKLLLSDSGFYLCAWSKDRGVQPQHFGDGTRLSIL.